This T cell receptor beta chain was sequenced in a study of T cell clusters in autoimmune cytopenias. This CDR3 is built from 14 residues. TRB amplification used around 260 ng of peripheral blood genomic DNA. TRB was amplified by touch-down multiplex PCR, primer pools A and B combined. TCRdb reprocessed the multiplex PCR reads, with one entry per CDR3 protein and no DNA. There are fewer than 10,000 distinct CDR3 sequences in the sample, with 7% to 10% held by the top ten. The TCR originated in a human donor with an autoimmune cytopenia or autoimmune hepatitis (not recorded which). This chain joins TRBV12-3 or TRBV12-4 and TRBJ1-1; the D call from TCRdb, TRBD1, cannot be confirmed without DNA. Sequencing was performed on peripheral blood. The CDR3 is CASSFAGTNTEAFF.